These 11 T cell receptor beta chains originate from one sample sequenced in a study of regulatory T cells in long-lasting Graves disease (dated by TCRdb to the early 2020s). Libraries came from multiplex PCR. Data came from an Illumina HiSeq 4000. iRepertoire HTBI primers and Arm-PCR amplification of CDR3 regions were used to construct TCR beta libraries. TCRdb reran the public reads through fastp at Q25 and MiXCR, keeping productive beta chains. Every distinct CDR3 protein forms one entry, paired with its most common genes and DNA. The table for this sample lists a few hundred thousand distinct CDR3 sequences; around an eighth of them were counted only once. In total, the top ten clones hold 10% of the sample. Taken with the paper, the label for time point translates to: newly diagnosed GD, antithyroid drugs for less than 3 months. For both TCR sequencing and RNA sequencing, RNA was extracted from PBMCs in TRIzol.

This sample was also put to use in a study of T cells in Graves' hyperthyroidism and ophthalmopathy.

Sample: peripheral blood mononuclear cells (PBMCs), taken at new diagnosis, from a patient treated with antithyroid drugs. These receptor sequences come from a man under 40 with Graves disease. Donor details come from another sample of the same person, matched by shared clones.

This clonotype has a count of ten or more. V usage is TRBV29-1 and J usage is TRBJ2-3; D is unresolved. The length of the CDR3 is 13 residues. CDR1 SQVTM and CDR2 ANQGSEA come from the germline V gene. The germline V and J ends were trimmed by 1 base and 2 bases, with 7 bases remaining between them. CDR3 nucleotides: TGCAGCGTTGAAGGGGGTCTCACAGATACGCAGTATTTT. Encoded protein: CSVEGGLTDTQYF.

This clonotype was observed at least ten times. The rearrangement links TRBV27 to TRBJ2-1; 7 nucleotides agree with TRBD1. With the DNA end fitting TRBJ2-4 better, the J assignment may be wrong. This CDR3 region has 15 residues. Germline lookup yields CDR1 MNHEY and CDR2 SMNVEV (reference sequence). The chain's CDR3 is CASSRGDRVWGIQYF. In nucleotides, the CDR3 is TGTGCCAGCAGCCGTGGTGACAGGGTTTGGGGCATTCAGTACTTC.

This clonotype was counted many times. The chain has TRBV30 and TRBJ2-7; D might be TRBD2 (6 bases). With 3 bases removed from V and 4 bases from J, the gap between germline ends came to 10 bases. Looked up from germline, CDR1 is GTSNPN and CDR2 is SVGIG (reference sequence). The CDR3 is 12 residues long. Written as DNA, the CDR3 is TGTGCCTGGAGCGCAGGGAGGTACGAGCAGTACTTC. Translated: CAWSAGRYEQYF.

The rearrangement links TRBV7-3 to TRBJ1-2, with 7 bases identical to TRBD1. This CDR3 has 14 residues. Germline CDR1 SGHTA, CDR2 FQGTGA. Germline trimming cut 5 bases from V and 7 bases from J; bases unmatched to any gene: 10. This chain's CDR3 is CASSANRGGFGYTF. CDR3 in DNA: TGTGCCAGCAGCGCAAACAGGGGAGGGTTTGGCTACACCTTC.

Comments on this clonotype: Given a far larger clone just one base away, this is likely a sequencing read error. This CDR3 is missing its conserved last phenylalanine or tryptophan, likely due to a read error. The rearrangement joins TRBV7-9 to TRBJ2-6, with D possibly being TRBD1 (5 bases). V lost 1 base and J 0 bases, leaving 10 bases between the germline ends. The CDR3 spans 17 residues. Germline V CDR1 and CDR2: SEHNR, FQNEAQ (reference sequence). DNA of the CDR3: TGTGCCAGCAGCTTAGGGGGCGCCTACTCTGGGGCCAACGTCCTGACTTCC. This gives the protein CASSLGGAYSGANVLTS.

This clonotype showed up many times. The gene calls are TRBV10-3 and TRBJ1-2, with 9 bases identical to TRBD1. There are 13 residues in the CDR3. Germline V gene data show CDR1 as ENHRY and CDR2 as SYGVKD. Trimming removed 2 bases from V and 13 bases from J; junction bases left unmatched: 8. The DNA of the CDR3 is TGTGCCATCAGTGAGCCTGGACAGGGGACTCCCACCTTC. The encoded protein is CAISEPGQGTPTF.

This clonotype was seen ten or more times. The rearrangement uses TRBV2 and TRBJ2-7, with D possibly TRBD2 on 5 matching bases. Germline V lookup: CDR1 SNHLY, CDR2 FYNNEI. This CDR3 spans 13 amino acids. V lost 10 bases to trimming and J lost 4 bases, with 17 bases between them. CDR3 bases: TGTGCCATCCGCGCGGACTTCGGGTACGAGCAGTACTTC. Its translation is CAIRADFGYEQYF.

Many counts were recorded for this clonotype. The chain couples TRBV2 to TRBJ1-3, with D possibly matching TRBD1 (5 bases). The CDR3 consists of 14 residues. V was pared by 6 bases and J by 4 bases, with 13 bases between. CDR1 SNHLY and CDR2 FYNNEI come from the germline V gene. This chain's CDR3 is CASRPPDNGNTIYF. Here the CDR3 DNA reads TGTGCCAGCAGGCCCCCGGACAACGGAAACACCATATATTTT.

This clonotype was counted ten times or more. V and J are TRBV7-2 and TRBJ2-3; 11 bases agree with TRBD2. The CDR3 extends over 15 amino acids. Germline V gene data show CDR1 as SGHTA and CDR2 as FQGNSA. The J segment lost 6 bases and the V segment lost 6 bases, leaving 8 bases of the junction unmatched. CDR3 sequence: CASSKLAGDGDTQYF. In nucleotides, the CDR3 is TGTGCCAGCAGTAAACTAGCGGGAGATGGCGATACGCAGTATTTT.

The sample holds a few counts of this clonotype. This rearrangement joins TRBV2 to TRBJ1-3; perhaps TRBD1 as D (5 bases). The V gene lost 4 bases and the J gene lost 0 bases, with 10 bases spanning the gap. CDR3 length: 15 amino acids. Germline CDR1 SNHLY, CDR2 FYNNEI. CDR3 DNA: TGTGCCAGCAGTGGGGACGGTATCTCTGGAAACACCATATATTTT. Amino acids: CASSGDGISGNTIYF.

At least ten counts were recorded for this clonotype. The rearrangement uses TRBV18 and TRBJ2-7; the D call may be TRBD1 or TRBD2 (6 bases each). Trimming cost V 8 bases and J 3 bases, with 14 bases left between them. Per the germline V gene, CDR1 is KGHSH and CDR2 is LQKENI. This CDR3 has 13 amino acids. CDR3 sequence reads: CASSPEGGYEQYF. The CDR3 bases are TGTGCCAGCAGCCCTGAGGGGGGCTACGAGCAGTACTTC.